This T cell receptor beta chain is drawn from a study of blood T cell repertoires in COVID-19. Across the study: Material from acute and convalescent COVID-19 was sourced from the United States, Italy and Spain.

Source study methods: Reference gene primer amplification gave nucleated cell count estimates. Sequencing was performed with immunoSEQ multiplex PCR; in TCRdb, only in-frame clones are kept and a portion is missing. That table supplies the V and J calls and clone size; D and trimming were determined from the DNA. The sample consists of 150,000 to 200,000 clones, approximately 87% of them appearing once. The TCR originated in a woman in her 70s with acute or convalescent COVID-19. Sequenced material: peripheral blood.

The CDR3 DNA is TGCGCCAGCAGTCTTCCGGACAGGTTAGCAACTAATGAAAAACTGTTTTTT. Translated, it gives CASSLPDRLATNEKLFF. The rearrangement links TRBV23-1 to TRBJ1-4; 7 positions match TRBD1. TRBV23-1 has ORF status, its function being uncertain. This CDR3 is built from 17 residues. The trim removed 4 bases at V and 0 bases at J, leaving 8 bases unmatched.